These T cell receptor beta chains were read from a single sample in a study of glioma-infiltrating T cells after dendritic cell vaccination. Assay used: immunoSEQ multiplex PCR; TCRdb lists only in-frame clones, some missing. The sample has 100,000 or so clones, 65% to 85% seen once. The sequences come from blood, collected after dendritic cell vaccination. The receptors were gathered from a human donor with glioblastoma. CDR3s include the opening cysteine and the closing phenylalanine or tryptophan. The D gene is left open where the match is weak. Clone size is shown for a subset of rows, as once, few, many or a class of expanded clone.

v_call	clone_size	j_call	d_call	cdr3_nt	cdr3_aa
TRBV11-1	-	TRBJ2-7	TRBD1	TGTGCCAGCAGCTTAGGAAGGACAGGGAACGAGCAGTACTTC	CASSLGRTGNEQYF
TRBV5-5	-	TRBJ1-1	TRBD1	TGTGCCAGCAGCTTATACAGGGGGCAGTTGAACACTGAAGCTTTCTTT	CASSLYRGQLNTEAFF
TRBV7-9	-	TRBJ2-5	-	TGTGCCAGCAGTGAGGGGACCCAGTACTTC	CASSEGTQYF
TRBV5-1	-	TRBJ2-5	-	TGCGCCAGCAGCTCCGGACGGGGGCAAGAGACCCAGTACTTC	CASSSGRGQETQYF
TRBV19	-	TRBJ2-6	TRBD1	TGTGCCAGTAGTCCCCGACAGGGAACTTCCCTCTCTGGGGCCAACGTCCTGACTTTC	CASSPRQGTSLSGANVLTF
TRBV11-1	-	TRBJ1-1	TRBD1	TGTGCCAGCAGAGGAGCCGGGACAGGGGAAACTGAAGCTTTCTTT	CASRGAGTGETEAFF
TRBV5-6	-	TRBJ2-7	-	TGTGCCAGCAGCATCCGAGGCGAGCAGTACTTC	CASSIRGEQYF
TRBV27	-	TRBJ1-2	TRBD1	TGTGCCAGCAGTTTCGGACAGGGCATATATGGCTACACCTTC	CASSFGQGIYGYTF
TRBV12-5	-	TRBJ1-6	-	TGTGCTAGTGGGGACGGGACTTGGTACTCACCCCTCCACTTT	CASGDGTWYSPLHF
TRBV15	-	TRBJ1-4	-	TGTGCCACCAGCAGAGGCCGGGGGGCGGGTAATGAAAAACTGTTTTTT	CATSRGRGAGNEKLFF
TRBV18	-	TRBJ1-2	TRBD1	TGTGCCAGCTTCGGGGGACAGCCGAATTCCTATGGCTACACCTTC	CASFGGQPNSYGYTF
TRBV9	-	TRBJ2-5	TRBD2	TGTGCCAGCAGCGTAGAGACTAGCGGATTGGGTGAGACCCAGTACTTC	CASSVETSGLGETQYF
TRBV5-4	-	TRBJ2-2	TRBD2	TGTGCCAGCAGAGGAGGACTAGCGGTCGGGGAGCTGTTTTTT	CASRGGLAVGELFF
TRBV27	once	TRBJ2-2	-	TGTGCCAGCAGTTTATGGCAGGGGAACACCGGGGAGCTGTTTTTT	CASSLWQGNTGELFF
TRBV25-1	-	TRBJ2-1	-	TGTGCCAGCAGTGCCCCGGGACTCGACGAGCAGTTCTTC	CASSAPGLDEQFF
TRBV5-1	few	TRBJ1-2	TRBD1	TGCGCCAGCAGCTTGGGGTCCAGGACAGGAGATGGCTACACCTTC	CASSLGSRTGDGYTF
TRBV15	-	TRBJ2-5	-	TGTGCCACCAGTGGCGGGGTAGTAAGTACCCAGTACTTC	CATSGGVVSTQYF
TRBV2	-	TRBJ1-5	-	TGTGCCAGCAGGTACGACACGAGCAATCAGCCCCAGCATTTT	CASRYDTSNQPQHF
TRBV7-6	-	TRBJ2-7	TRBD1	TGTGCCAGCAGCTTAGTATCGAGGGGGACAGGGGTTTACGAGCAGTACTTC	CASSLVSRGTGVYEQYF
TRBV6-1	-	TRBJ1-6	TRBD1	TGTGCCAGCAGTGAATTCTCTTGGACAGGAAGCTCCTATAATTCACCCCTCCACTTT	CASSEFSWTGSSYNSPLHF
TRBV29-1	-	TRBJ2-5	TRBD2	TGCAGCGTTGAACAAGCGGGGGGGAAGGAGACCCAGTACTTC	CSVEQAGGKETQYF
TRBV4-1	-	TRBJ2-1	-	TGCGCCAGCAGCCAAGCCCCGACCGGACAGACCAATGAGCAGTTCTTC	CASSQAPTGQTNEQFF
TRBV7-3	-	TRBJ2-2	TRBD1	TGTGCCAGCAGCCCCCGGGACAGGAACACCGGGGAGCTGTTTTTT	CASSPRDRNTGELFF
TRBV2	once	TRBJ2-2	-	TGTGCCTTGGGGGACAAGCTCACCGGGGAGCTGTTTTTT	CALGDKLTGELFF
TRBV19	-	TRBJ1-5	TRBD1	TGTGCCAGTAGTCCTAGCGACAGGGGGTCGCAGCATTTT	CASSPSDRGSQHF
TRBV15	-	TRBJ1-2	-	TGTGCCACCAGCAGAGATCAGAGGATTAACTATGGCTACACCTTC	CATSRDQRINYGYTF
TRBV18	-	TRBJ2-2	TRBD1	TGTGCCAGCTCAACCTCAGGACAGGGCTTGACCGGGGAGCTGTTTTTT	CASSTSGQGLTGELFF
TRBV19	-	TRBJ2-1	-	TGTGCCAGTAGTATCTCCCCCGACTTCCTTGCGCAGTTCTTC	CASSISPDFLAQFF
TRBV6-5	-	TRBJ2-1	-	TGTGCCAGCAGTGCAGACTATTACAATGAGCAGTTCTTC	CASSADYYNEQFF
TRBV5-1	few	TRBJ2-3	-	TGCGCCAGCAGCTCCGGGACTTCTAGCACAGATACGCAGTATTTT	CASSSGTSSTDTQYF
TRBV29-1	-	TRBJ1-2	-	TGCAGCGTTGAAGGTGGGGGGGAGGGTGGCTACACCTTC	CSVEGGGEGGYTF
TRBV7-3	-	TRBJ2-1	-	TGTGCCAGCAGTGTCCGGGACTCGAACAATGAGCAGTTCTTC	CASSVRDSNNEQFF
TRBV5-1	-	TRBJ2-1	-	TGCGCCAGCAGCTTGGTTCTACAGGGTACGAATGAGCAGTTCTTC	CASSLVLQGTNEQFF
TRBV7-3	few	TRBJ2-7	TRBD1	TGTGCCAGCAGCTTGGGCCAGGGGGACGAGCAGTACTTC	CASSLGQGDEQYF
TRBV7-8	-	TRBJ2-6	TRBD1	TGTGCCAGCAGCTTATTTGTCCGACAGGGGGCGGGGGCCAACGTCCTGACTTTC	CASSLFVRQGAGANVLTF
TRBV2	-	TRBJ1-1	-	TGTGCCAGCAGTGACGGGGTCACGGATGAAGCTTTCTTT	CASSDGVTDEAFF
TRBV19	-	TRBJ2-7	-	TGTGCCAGTAGTATTCGACTGTCCAGACCCCCGGGCTCCTACGAGCAGTACTTC	CASSIRLSRPPGSYEQYF
TRBV6-5	-	TRBJ2-1	-	TGTGCCAGCAGTTACTATCTCGCAGGGTTCAATGAGCAGTTCTTC	CASSYYLAGFNEQFF
TRBV19	-	TRBJ2-3	-	TGTGCCAGTAGTATGGGAGGTTCCGGCCCAGATACGCAGTATTTT	CASSMGGSGPDTQYF
TRBV7-8	-	TRBJ2-5	-	TGTGCCAGCAGCCCAGGACAGCGACAAGAGACCCAGTACTTC	CASSPGQRQETQYF
TRBV6-1	-	TRBJ2-7	-	TGTGCCAGCAGACAAAACCCGACAGAACTCTACGAGCAGTACTTC	CASRQNPTELYEQYF
TRBV9	few	TRBJ2-7	TRBD1	TGTGCCAGCAGCGTAAGGACAGGGCCCTACGAGCAGTACTTC	CASSVRTGPYEQYF
TRBV19	-	TRBJ2-7	TRBD2	TGTGCCAGTAGACCGGGGGGGGCGCTTACCGAGCAGTACTTC	CASRPGGALTEQYF
TRBV6-5	-	TRBJ2-2	-	TGTGCCAGCAGTTACGTTCCGAGCACCGGGGAGCTGTTTTTT	CASSYVPSTGELFF
TRBV5-6	-	TRBJ1-3	-	TGTGCCAGCAGCTTACAGGCAAACTCTGGAAACACCATATATTTT	CASSLQANSGNTIYF
TRBV4-1	-	TRBJ2-5	-	TGCGCCAGCAGCCTCAGTGACAGTCTGGAGACCCAGTACTTC	CASSLSDSLETQYF
TRBV30	-	TRBJ2-1	-	TGTGCCTGGAGCAGGGGGGTTGCTGAGCAGTTCTTC	CAWSRGVAEQFF
TRBV21-1	-	TRBJ2-4	-	TGTGCCAGCAGTAAAAACCTGCTACAGCAAAGAAAAAACATTCAGTACTTC	CASSKNLLQQRKNIQYF
TRBV19	-	TRBJ2-5	-	TGTGCCAGTAGTATAGTAGGGGATGGGACCCAGTACTTC	CASSIVGDGTQYF
TRBV14	-	TRBJ2-5	-	TGTGCCAGCAGCCAAGTTCCGTCCACTCAGACCCAGTACTTC	CASSQVPSTQTQYF
TRBV19	-	TRBJ1-5	-	TGTGCCAGTAGTCCCCAAGGAGGATATCAGCCCCAGCATTTT	CASSPQGGYQPQHF
TRBV29-1	-	TRBJ2-7	TRBD1	TGCAGCGTTGTATTCTGGCCTGGACAGGGATACTCCGAGCAGTACTTC	CSVVFWPGQGYSEQYF
TRBV6-5	-	TRBJ1-5	-	TGTGCCAGCAGTTACTCGGCCTATCAGCCCCAGCATTTT	CASSYSAYQPQHF
TRBV15	-	TRBJ1-2	-	TGTGCCACCAGCAGAGATAGGCAGACCCGGGACTATGGCTACACCTTC	CATSRDRQTRDYGYTF
TRBV5-1	-	TRBJ1-1	-	TGCGCCAGCAGCCGGTTACCCTGGGGGGGCACTGAAGCTTTCTTT	CASSRLPWGGTEAFF
TRBV2	once	TRBJ1-2	TRBD1	TGTGCCAGCGTCCCGGACAGGGACTATGGCTACACCTTC	CASVPDRDYGYTF
TRBV28	-	TRBJ1-1	TRBD1	TGTGCCAGCAGTTTGATTGGCAGGGGGGAAACTGAAGCTTTCTTT	CASSLIGRGETEAFF
TRBV5-1	-	TRBJ1-2	-	TGCGCCAGCAGCTTGGACGTCCCTACCGGCTACACCTTC	CASSLDVPTGYTF